These 25 T cell receptor beta chains were all obtained from the same sample, sequenced in a study of T cells after yellow fever vaccination. MiXCR, run by TCRdb on the 5' RACE reads, gives a single entry per CDR3 protein. The sample carries about 360,000 distinct CDR3 sequences, around 6.4% recorded once. Here the sequenced sample was PBMCs, taken 5 days after the yellow fever booster vaccination. These receptors originate from a man aged 25-40 years who received the YFV17D yellow fever vaccine.

V and J are TRBV20-1 and TRBJ2-2; 9 nucleotides agree with TRBD2. The junction had 12 bases not matched to a gene; V was cut back by 3 bases and J by 1 base. The V gene's germline CDR1 is DFQATT and CDR2 SNEGSKA (reference sequence). The CDR3 contains 18 residues. The CDR3 DNA reads as TGCAGTGCTAGGGACGGGTATAGCGGGGGAGGGAACACCGGGGAGCTGTTTTTT. This sequence encodes CSARDGYSGGGNTGELFF.

This clonotype was counted at least ten times. This chain connects TRBV20-1 to TRBJ2-6; D is undetermined. Trimming took 4 bases from V and 2 from J, leaving 3 bases between them. Germline V gives CDR1 DFQATT, CDR2 SNEGSKA (reference sequence). The CDR3 is 12 residues long. CDR3 in DNA: TGCAGTGCTAAGCCTGGGGCCAACGTCCTGACTTTC. It codes for CSAKPGANVLTF.

This clonotype was found many times. The chain uses TRBV7-2 and TRBJ1-2; 7 bases match TRBD1. Trimming removed 4 bases from V and 2 bases from J; junction bases left unmatched: 7. Germline CDR1 reads SGHTA; CDR2 reads FQGNSA. This CDR3 has 15 residues. CDR3 coding DNA: TGTGCCAGCAGCTCGGCGGGACAGACAAACTATGGCTACACCTTC. Amino acid sequence: CASSSAGQTNYGYTF.

This clonotype occurred many times. The chain employs TRBV6-6 and TRBJ2-7; D gene ambiguous. V lost 6 bases to trimming and J lost 3 bases, with 9 bases between them. The length of the CDR3 is 12 residues. Germline lookup yields CDR1 MNHNY and CDR2 SVGAGI (reference sequence). The DNA for the CDR3 is TGTGCCAGCAGCCGTGAACTCTACGAGCAGTACTTC. This sequence encodes CASSRELYEQYF.

This rearrangement joins TRBV20-1 to TRBJ2-7, with D unresolved. Between the trimmed V and J ends, which lost 8 bases and 0 bases, there was a span of 11 bases. This CDR3 spans 12 amino acids. Per the germline V gene, CDR1 is DFQATT and CDR2 is SNEGSKA (reference sequence). The CDR3 DNA reads as TGCAGTACGAGGACGCCCTCCTACGAGCAGTACTTC. As protein: CSTRTPSYEQYF.

This clonotype was seen repeatedly, ten times or more. V gene TRBV5-5 combines with J gene TRBJ2-1, with 9 bases that match TRBD2. This CDR3 contains 15 residues. The germline V gene has CDR1 SGHKS and CDR2 YYEKEE (reference sequence). V trimming: 2 bases; J trimming: 2 bases; junction bases outside the gene matches: 2. This CDR3 is CASSLGGRAYNEQFF. Written as DNA, the CDR3 is TGTGCCAGCAGCTTAGGCGGGAGGGCCTACAATGAGCAGTTCTTC.

This clonotype was observed a few times. This chain links TRBV20-1 with TRBJ2-2; 9 positions agree with TRBD2. Germline-derived CDR1 and CDR2 are DFQATT and SNEGSKA (reference sequence). Trimming at V came to 4 bases and at J to 0 bases, leaving 3 bases not matched to a gene. CDR3 size: 15 residues. For the CDR3, the DNA is TGCAGTGCTAAAGGGACTAGCACGAACACCGGGGAGCTGTTTTTT. This translates into CSAKGTSTNTGELFF.

This clonotype turned up a few times. The chain carries TRBV29-1 and TRBJ2-5, with D unresolved. This CDR3 has 14 residues. Trimming pared 6 bases from V and 5 bases from J, leaving 19 bases between. CDR1 SQVTM and CDR2 ANQGSEA come from the germline V gene. CDR3 protein: CSVLHPSSIETQYF. CDR3 coding DNA: TGCAGCGTCCTCCACCCCAGTAGCATTGAGACCCAGTACTTC.

CDR3 in DNA: TGTGCCACCAGCAGAGAAGTAGGGGATGGAGAGACCCAGTACTTC. It yields the protein CATSREVGDGETQYF. This chain links TRBV15 with TRBJ2-5; TRBD1 might be the D (5 bases). The germline V and J ends were trimmed by 0 bases and 4 bases, with 12 bases remaining between them. Germline V gene lookup returns CDR1 LNHNV and CDR2 YYDKDF (reference sequence). The CDR3 extends over 15 amino acids.

V usage is TRBV7-9 and J usage is TRBJ2-1, with TRBD2 matching 13 bases. Germline V gene sequence: CDR1 SEHNR, CDR2 FQNEAQ (reference sequence). The CDR3 totals 17 residues. J was trimmed by 5 bases and V by 3 bases; bases with no gene match: 7. CDR3 in DNA: TGTGCCAGCAGCTTCCCGACTAGCGGGGGGTCTAACAATGAGCAGTTCTTC. It specifies CASSFPTSGGSNNEQFF.

There are many counts of this clonotype. The V and J genes are TRBV29-1 and TRBJ2-3; D is undetermined. V lost 8 bases and J lost 4, with 10 bases in between. The CDR3 is made up of 11 amino acids. Germline V gives CDR1 SQVTM, CDR2 ANQGSEA. In nucleotides, the CDR3 is TGCAGCACCACTTCAGCAGATACGCAGTATTTT. It encodes CSTTSADTQYF.

The rearrangement links TRBV20-1 to TRBJ2-3; maybe TRBD2 (7 bases). The germline CDR1 and CDR2 sequences are DFQATT and SNEGSKA (reference sequence). Trimming left V 5 bases short and J 2 bases short, with 14 bases between. The CDR3 sequence is 14 residues long. The CDR3 reads CSAPRGGDTDTQYF. Here the CDR3 DNA reads TGCAGTGCTCCAAGAGGGGGGGACACAGATACGCAGTATTTT.

This clonotype was seen repeatedly, ten times or more. The genes are TRBV12-3 or TRBV12-4 and TRBJ1-2; TRBD1 might be the D (6 bases). The CDR3 sequence is 13 residues long. V was clipped by 6 bases and J by 5 bases, with 13 bases between them. Here the CDR3 DNA reads TGTGCCAGCAGCGCCGGGGGCCCTTATGGCTACACCTTC. It codes for CASSAGGPYGYTF.

There are a few counts of this clonotype. The V gene is TRBV12-3 or TRBV12-4, the J gene TRBJ2-7; TRBD2 is a possible D gene (6 bases). V dropped 5 bases and J dropped 1 base, with 18 bases sitting between them. The CDR3 has 16 amino acids. CDR3 protein: CASSPPGVRVSYEQYF. Here the CDR3 DNA reads TGTGCCAGCAGTCCACCGGGGGTGAGGGTTTCCTACGAGCAGTACTTC.

This clonotype has more than one count but fewer than ten. J is TRBJ2-2 and V is TRBV18, with TRBD1 matching over 10 bases. Germline CDR1 is KGHSH and CDR2 is LQKENI. The CDR3 totals 15 residues. The junction had 0 bases not matched to a gene; V was cut back by 1 base and J by 4 bases. The CDR3 loop reads CASSPRTGGTGELFF. In DNA, the CDR3 is TGTGCCAGCTCACCACGGACAGGGGGCACCGGGGAGCTGTTTTTT.

V and J are TRBV5-1 and TRBJ2-7; D possibly matches TRBD1 or TRBD2 (5 bases each). Trimming took off 5 bases at V and 6 bases at J, with 18 bases between the two ends. CDR1 and CDR2 from the germline V gene are SGHRS and YFSETQ. There are 14 residues in the CDR3. CDR3 nucleotide sequence: TGCGCCAGCAGTAGGGACCCCCAGGAGGTCGAGCAGTACTTC. Translated: CASSRDPQEVEQYF.

This clonotype has ten or more counts. The rearrangement links TRBV7-2 to TRBJ2-1, with TRBD1 as a possible D gene (5 bases). Trimming removed 5 bases from V and 5 bases from J, with 16 bases in between. The CDR3 totals 15 residues. The germline V gene encodes CDR1 SGHTA and CDR2 FQGNSA. The CDR3 loop reads CASSLGVSNNNEQFF. The CDR3 DNA reads TGTGCCAGCAGCCTAGGGGTCAGTAACAACAATGAGCAGTTCTTC.

This clonotype came up many times. The chain uses TRBV11-1 and TRBJ2-3; 7 nucleotides align to TRBD2. Germline-derived CDR1 and CDR2 are SGHAT and FQDESV (reference sequence). The CDR3 contains 18 residues. V shed 5 bases and J 3 bases; nucleotides not matched to a gene: 17. The CDR3 sequence: CASSLRTAGDVPTDTQYF. CDR3 in DNA: TGTGCCAGCAGCCTGAGGACCGCGGGAGACGTGCCGACAGATACGCAGTATTTT.

V usage is TRBV6-1 and J usage is TRBJ2-3, with a tentative D call TRBD1 (5 bases). Trimming left V 3 bases short and J 6 bases short, with 16 bases between. CDR3 length: 15 residues. Looked up from germline, CDR1 is MNHNS and CDR2 is SASEGT. CDR3 nucleotides: TGTGCCAGCAGTGACCAGCGCAAGGGGTGGGATACGCAGTATTTT. This sequence encodes CASSDQRKGWDTQYF.

This chain uses TRBV7-2 with TRBJ2-1; a possible D gene is TRBD2 (5 bases). Germline-derived CDR1 and CDR2 are SGHTA and FQGNSA. This CDR3 comprises 14 residues. The V end lost 6 bases, the J end lost 9 bases, and 18 bases lay between the germline ends. The CDR3 region is CTSSWASLPGEQFF. The CDR3 DNA reads as TGTACCAGCAGTTGGGCTAGCTTACCAGGTGAGCAGTTCTTC.

V and J are TRBV9 and TRBJ2-3, with TRBD2 identical over 11 bases. The V and J ends lost 0 bases and 3 bases, in that order; junction bases with no gene match: 6. The germline V gene encodes CDR1 SGDLS and CDR2 YYNGEE. The CDR3 length is 17 residues. The CDR3 DNA is TGTGCCAGCAGCGTAGAATGGGCTAGCGGGAGGACAGATACGCAGTATTTT. Residues: CASSVEWASGRTDTQYF. The whole variable domain, filled in from reference TRBV9 and TRBJ2-3, reads DSGVTQTPKHLITATGQRVTLRCSPRSGDLSVYWYQQSLDQGLQFLIQYYNGEERAKGNILERFSAQQFPDLHSELNLSSLELGDSALYFCASSVEWASGRTDTQYFGPGTRLTVL.

V and J are TRBV20-1 and TRBJ2-4; weak D call: TRBD2 (5 bases). This CDR3 comprises 15 residues. Trimming shortened V by 4 bases and J by 1 base, and 14 bases separated the two germline ends. Germline CDR1 and CDR2: DFQATT and SNEGSKA (reference sequence). The CDR3 coding sequence is TGCAGTGCTAAGGGCGGAGGTATTGCCAAAAACATTCAGTACTTC. Translation gives CSAKGGGIAKNIQYF.

In DNA form, the CDR3 reads TGCGCCAGCAGTCTCCCAGACACTGCCTCAATCCACATCTACAATGAGCAGTTCTTC. Translated: CASSLPDTASIHIYNEQFF. The V and J genes are TRBV23-1 and TRBJ2-1; D unresolved. TRBV23-1 is identified as an open reading frame with a role that is uncertain. Trimming pared 4 bases from V and 3 bases from J, leaving 25 bases between. The length of the CDR3 is 19 residues.

This clonotype has only a few counts. V gene TRBV7-2 combines with J gene TRBJ1-5; D may be TRBD1 (5 bases). Germline CDR1 is SGHTA and CDR2 is FQGNSA. CDR3 length: 13 residues. The ends were cut back, 5 bases at V and 7 bases at J, with 12 bases in the middle. Here the CDR3 DNA reads TGTGCCAGCAGCACCTCGTGGGGGCAGCCCCAGCATTTT. The encoded protein is CASSTSWGQPQHF.

V is TRBV11-3 and J is TRBJ2-1; no firm D call. Germline lookup yields CDR1 SGHNT and CDR2 YENEEA. V shed 4 bases and J shed 8 bases, with 15 bases lying between them. The CDR3 sequence is 14 residues long. For the CDR3, the DNA is TGTGCCAGCAGCTGGAAGGTGGGTCGGGATGAGCAGTTCTTC. Translating gives CASSWKVGRDEQFF.